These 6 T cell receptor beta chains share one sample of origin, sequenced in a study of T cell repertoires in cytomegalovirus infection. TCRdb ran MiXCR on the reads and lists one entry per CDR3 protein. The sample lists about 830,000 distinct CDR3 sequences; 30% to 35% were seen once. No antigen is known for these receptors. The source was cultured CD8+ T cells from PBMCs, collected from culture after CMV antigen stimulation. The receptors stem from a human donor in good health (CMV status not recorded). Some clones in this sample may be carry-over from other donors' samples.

CDR3 DNA: TGTGCCAGCAGCCAAACTATTAACCATAATTCACCCCTCCACTTT. This sequence encodes CASSQTINHNSPLHF. The chain has TRBV4-2 and TRBJ1-6; D ambiguous. Per germline, CDR1 LGHNA and CDR2 YNFKEQ. The CDR3 consists of 15 residues. Trimming pared 2 bases from V and 5 bases from J, leaving 10 bases between.

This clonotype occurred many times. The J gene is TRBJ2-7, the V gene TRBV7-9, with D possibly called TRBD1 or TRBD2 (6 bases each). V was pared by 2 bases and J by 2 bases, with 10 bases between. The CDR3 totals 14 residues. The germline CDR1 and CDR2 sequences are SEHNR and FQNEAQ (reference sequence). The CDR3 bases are TGTGCCAGCAGCTTAAGAGGGGGGCCCTACGAGCAGTACTTC. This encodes CASSLRGGPYEQYF.

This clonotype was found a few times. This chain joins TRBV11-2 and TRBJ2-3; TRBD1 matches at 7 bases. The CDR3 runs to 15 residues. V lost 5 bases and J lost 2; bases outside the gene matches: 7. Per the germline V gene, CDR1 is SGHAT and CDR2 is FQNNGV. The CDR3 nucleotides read TGTGCCAGCAGCCTGTGGGACAGAGCCACAGATACGCAGTATTTT. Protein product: CASSLWDRATDTQYF. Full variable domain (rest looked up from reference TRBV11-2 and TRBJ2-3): EAGVAQSPRYKIIEKRQSVAFWCNPISGHATLYWYQQILGQGPKLLIQFQNNGVVDDSQLPKDRFSAERLKGVDSTLKIQPAKLEDSAVYLCASSLWDRATDTQYFGPGTRLTVL.

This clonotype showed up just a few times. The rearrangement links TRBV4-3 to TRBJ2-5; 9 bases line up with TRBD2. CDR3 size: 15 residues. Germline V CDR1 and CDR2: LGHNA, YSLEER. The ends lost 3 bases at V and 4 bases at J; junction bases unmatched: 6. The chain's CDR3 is CASSQVAGVIETQYF. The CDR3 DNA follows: TGCGCCAGCAGCCAGGTAGCGGGGGTTATAGAGACCCAGTACTTC.

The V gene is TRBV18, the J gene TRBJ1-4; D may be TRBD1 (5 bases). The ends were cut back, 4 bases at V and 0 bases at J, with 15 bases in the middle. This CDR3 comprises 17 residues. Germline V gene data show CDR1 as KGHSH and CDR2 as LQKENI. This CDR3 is CASSRPGTEATNEKLFF. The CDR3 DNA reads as TGTGCCAGCTCACGACCCGGGACGGAAGCAACTAATGAAAAACTGTTTTTT.

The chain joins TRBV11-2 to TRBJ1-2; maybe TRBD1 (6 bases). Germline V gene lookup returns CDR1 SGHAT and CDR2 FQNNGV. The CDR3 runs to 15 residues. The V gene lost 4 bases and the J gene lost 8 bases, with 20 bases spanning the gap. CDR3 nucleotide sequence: TGTGCCAGCAGCTCAACAGGGACTCCCCGTTCGGGCTACACCTTC. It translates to CASSSTGTPRSGYTF.